This TCR beta chain is drawn from a study of Graves' ophthalmopathy and Graves' hyperthyroidism. Ophthalmopathy was moderately-to-severely active, CAS at least 3, NOSPECS at least 4, lasting under 3 months. The authors diagnosed from clinical symptoms, serum thyroxine, TRAb, thyroid ultrasound and orbital computed tomography. PBMCs were density-gradient isolated from roughly 10 ml fresh blood. As concerns this clonotype: Its antigen is as yet unknown.

Study-wide results and caveats: A majority of expanded thyroid clonotypes exceeding 0.001 frequency were likewise present in blood.

Investigators amplified TCR beta CDR3 regions from RNA transcripts. The library came from an HTBI-primed first-round RT-PCR and a second-round multiplex PCR. TCRdb processed the multiplex PCR reads anew with MiXCR; each CDR3 protein has one entry. Of around 660,000 distinct CDR3 sequences in the sample, more than 40% were seen once. The CDR3 is made up of 14 amino acids. Trimming took off 6 bases at V and 0 bases at J, with 14 bases between the two ends. Per the germline V gene, CDR1 is SQVTM and CDR2 is ANQGSEA. The chain is built from TRBV29-1 and TRBJ1-1; D perhaps matches TRBD1 (6 bases). The sequence came from an adult man with Graves' ophthalmopathy. Sequenced sample: peripheral blood. CDR3: CSVGTDRLNTEAFF. The CDR3, as DNA: TGCAGCGTGGGTACTGACAGGCTGAACACTGAAGCTTTCTTT.